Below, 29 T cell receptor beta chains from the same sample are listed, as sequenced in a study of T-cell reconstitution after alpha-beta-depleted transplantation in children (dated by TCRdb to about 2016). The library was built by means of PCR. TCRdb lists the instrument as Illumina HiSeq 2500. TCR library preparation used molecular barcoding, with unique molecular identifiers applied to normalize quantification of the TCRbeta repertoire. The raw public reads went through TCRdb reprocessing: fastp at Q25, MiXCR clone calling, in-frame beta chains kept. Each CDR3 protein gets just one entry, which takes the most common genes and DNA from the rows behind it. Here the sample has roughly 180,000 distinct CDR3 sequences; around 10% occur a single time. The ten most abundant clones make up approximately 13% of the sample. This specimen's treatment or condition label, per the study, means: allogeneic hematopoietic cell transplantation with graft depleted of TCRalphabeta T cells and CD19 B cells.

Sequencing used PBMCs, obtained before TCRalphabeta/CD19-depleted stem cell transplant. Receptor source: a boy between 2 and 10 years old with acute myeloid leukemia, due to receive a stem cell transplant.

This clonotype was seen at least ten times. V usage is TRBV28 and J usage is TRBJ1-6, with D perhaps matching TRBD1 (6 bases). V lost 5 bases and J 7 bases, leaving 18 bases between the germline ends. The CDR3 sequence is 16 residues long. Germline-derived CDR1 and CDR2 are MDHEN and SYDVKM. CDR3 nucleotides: TGTGCCAGCAGTGTAGCCTCCGGACAGCGGAATTCACCCCTCCACTTT. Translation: CASSVASGQRNSPLHF.

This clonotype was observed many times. Here the CDR3 reads CASSLAPGLAGTDTQYF. As DNA, the CDR3 is TGTGCCAGCAGCTTAGCCCCGGGACTAGCGGGCACAGATACGCAGTATTTT. The chain links TRBV7-2 to TRBJ2-3; TRBD2 aligns across 11 bases. This CDR3 is built from 17 residues. V shed 0 bases, J shed 1 base, and the junction held 3 bases outside the gene matches. Germline CDR1 reads SGHTA; CDR2 reads FQGNSA.

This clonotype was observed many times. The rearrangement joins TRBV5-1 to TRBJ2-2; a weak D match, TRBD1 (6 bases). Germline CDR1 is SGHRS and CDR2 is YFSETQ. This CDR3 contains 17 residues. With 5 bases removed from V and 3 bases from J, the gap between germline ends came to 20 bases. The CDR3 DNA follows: TGCGCCAGCAGGTACCATCCAACAGGGACGGACACCGGGGAGCTGTTTTTT. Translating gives CASRYHPTGTDTGELFF.

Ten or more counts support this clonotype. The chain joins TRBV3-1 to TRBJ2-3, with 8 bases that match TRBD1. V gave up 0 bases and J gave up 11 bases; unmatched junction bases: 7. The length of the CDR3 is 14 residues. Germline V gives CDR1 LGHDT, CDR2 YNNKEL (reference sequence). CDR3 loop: CASSQDTTGGMQYF. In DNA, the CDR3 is TGTGCCAGCAGCCAAGATACCACAGGGGGTATGCAGTATTTT.

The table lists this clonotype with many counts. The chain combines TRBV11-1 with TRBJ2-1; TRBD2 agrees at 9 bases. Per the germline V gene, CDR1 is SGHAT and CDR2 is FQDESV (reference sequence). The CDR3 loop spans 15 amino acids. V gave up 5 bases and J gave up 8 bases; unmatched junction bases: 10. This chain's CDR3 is CASSKGGGARHEQFF. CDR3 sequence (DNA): TGTGCCAGCAGCAAAGGCGGGGGGGCCCGTCATGAGCAGTTCTTC.

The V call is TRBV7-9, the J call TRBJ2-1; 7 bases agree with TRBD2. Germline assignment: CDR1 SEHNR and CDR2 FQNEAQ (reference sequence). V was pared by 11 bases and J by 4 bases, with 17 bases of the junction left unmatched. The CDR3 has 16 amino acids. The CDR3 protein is CADRGVRGPPYNEQFF. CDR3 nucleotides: TGTGCCGATCGGGGGGTGCGGGGACCGCCTTACAATGAGCAGTTCTTC.

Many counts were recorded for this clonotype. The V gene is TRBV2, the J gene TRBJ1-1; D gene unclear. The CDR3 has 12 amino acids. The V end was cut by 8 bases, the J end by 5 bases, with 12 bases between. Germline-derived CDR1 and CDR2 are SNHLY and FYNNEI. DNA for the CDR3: TGTGCCAGCCCCGAGAGGCCTACTGAAGCTTTCTTT. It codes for CASPERPTEAFF.

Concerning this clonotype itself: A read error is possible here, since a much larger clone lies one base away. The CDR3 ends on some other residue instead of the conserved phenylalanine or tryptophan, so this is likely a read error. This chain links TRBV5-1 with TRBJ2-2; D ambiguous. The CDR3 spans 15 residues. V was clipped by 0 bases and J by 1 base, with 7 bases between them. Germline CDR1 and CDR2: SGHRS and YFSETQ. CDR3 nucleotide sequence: TGCGCCAGCAGCTTGGGGTCTGTGAACACCGGGGAGCTGTTTCTT. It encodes CASSLGSVNTGELFL.

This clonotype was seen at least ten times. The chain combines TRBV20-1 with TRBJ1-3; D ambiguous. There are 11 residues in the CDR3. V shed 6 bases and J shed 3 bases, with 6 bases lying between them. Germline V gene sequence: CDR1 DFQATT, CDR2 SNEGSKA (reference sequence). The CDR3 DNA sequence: TGCAGTGCCCGGTTTGGAAACACCATATATTTT. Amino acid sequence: CSARFGNTIYF.

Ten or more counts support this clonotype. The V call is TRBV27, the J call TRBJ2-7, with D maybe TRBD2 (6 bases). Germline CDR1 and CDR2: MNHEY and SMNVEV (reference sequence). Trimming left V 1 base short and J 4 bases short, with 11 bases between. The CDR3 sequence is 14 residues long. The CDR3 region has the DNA TGTGCCAGCAGTTTATACCGGGGGTATTACGAGCAGTACTTC. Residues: CASSLYRGYYEQYF.

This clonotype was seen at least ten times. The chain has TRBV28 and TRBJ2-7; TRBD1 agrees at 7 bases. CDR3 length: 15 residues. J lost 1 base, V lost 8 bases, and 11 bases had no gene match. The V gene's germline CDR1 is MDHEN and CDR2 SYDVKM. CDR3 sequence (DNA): TGTGCCAGCGGATCCCTTGGACAGGCGTCCTACGAGCAGTACTTC. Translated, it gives CASGSLGQASYEQYF.

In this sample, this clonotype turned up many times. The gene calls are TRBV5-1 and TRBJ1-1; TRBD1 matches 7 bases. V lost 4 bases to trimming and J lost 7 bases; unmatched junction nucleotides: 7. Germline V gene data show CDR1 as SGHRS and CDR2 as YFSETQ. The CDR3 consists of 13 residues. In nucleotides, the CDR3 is TGCGCCAGCAGCCCCGGGACAGACCTTGAAGCTTTCTTT. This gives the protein CASSPGTDLEAFF.

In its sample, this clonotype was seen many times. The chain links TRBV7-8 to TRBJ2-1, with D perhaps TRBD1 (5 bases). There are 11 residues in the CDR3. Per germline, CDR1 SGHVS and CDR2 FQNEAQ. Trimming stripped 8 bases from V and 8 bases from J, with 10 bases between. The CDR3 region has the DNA TGTGCCAGCCCTAGGGGTGATGAGCAGTTCTTC. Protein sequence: CASPRGDEQFF.

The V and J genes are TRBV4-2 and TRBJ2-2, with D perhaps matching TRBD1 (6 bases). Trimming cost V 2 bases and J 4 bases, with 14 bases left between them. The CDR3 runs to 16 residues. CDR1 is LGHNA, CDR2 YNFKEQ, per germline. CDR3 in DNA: TGTGCCAGCAGCCAAACTTTTACAGGGTCCACCGGGGAGCTGTTTTTT. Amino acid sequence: CASSQTFTGSTGELFF.

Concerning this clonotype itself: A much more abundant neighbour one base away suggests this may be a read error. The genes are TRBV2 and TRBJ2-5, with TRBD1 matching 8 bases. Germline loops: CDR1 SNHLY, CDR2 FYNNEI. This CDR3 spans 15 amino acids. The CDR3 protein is CASSETAGGGETQSF. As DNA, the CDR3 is TGTGCCAGCAGTGAAACGGCAGGGGGCGGAGAGACCCAGTCCTTC.

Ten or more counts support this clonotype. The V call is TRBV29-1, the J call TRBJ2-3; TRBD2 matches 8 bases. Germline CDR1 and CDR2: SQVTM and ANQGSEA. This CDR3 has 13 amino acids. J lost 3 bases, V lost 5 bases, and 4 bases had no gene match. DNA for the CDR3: TGCAGCGTTAACAGCGGGAGTACAGATACGCAGTATTTT. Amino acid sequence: CSVNSGSTDTQYF.

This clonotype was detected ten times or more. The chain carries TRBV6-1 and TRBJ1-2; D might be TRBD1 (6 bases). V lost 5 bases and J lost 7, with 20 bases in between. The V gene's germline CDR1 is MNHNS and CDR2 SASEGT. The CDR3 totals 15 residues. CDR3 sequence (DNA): TGTGCCAGCAGTCATATGGCGGACAGACAGGCTGGCTACACCTTC. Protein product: CASSHMADRQAGYTF.

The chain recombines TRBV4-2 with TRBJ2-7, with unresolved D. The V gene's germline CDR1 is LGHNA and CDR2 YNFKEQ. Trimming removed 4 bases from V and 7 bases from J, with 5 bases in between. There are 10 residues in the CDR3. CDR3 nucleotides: TGTGCCAGCAGCCGAGTGGAGCAGTACTTC. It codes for CASSRVEQYF.

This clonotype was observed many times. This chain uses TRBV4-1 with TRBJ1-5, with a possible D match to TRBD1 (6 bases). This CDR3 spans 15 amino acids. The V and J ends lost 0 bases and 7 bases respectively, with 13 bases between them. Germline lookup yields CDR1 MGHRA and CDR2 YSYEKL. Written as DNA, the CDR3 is TGCGCCAGCAGCCAAGATTCGGGGGCCGGCCAGCCCCAGCATTTT. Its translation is CASSQDSGAGQPQHF.

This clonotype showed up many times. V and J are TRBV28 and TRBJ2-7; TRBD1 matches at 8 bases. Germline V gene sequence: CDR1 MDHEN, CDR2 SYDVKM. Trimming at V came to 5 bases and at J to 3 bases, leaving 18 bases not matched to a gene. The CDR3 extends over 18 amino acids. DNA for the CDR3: TGTGCCAGCAGTCTGGACAGGGTGGCCGTTCCCGCCGACTACGAGCAGTACTTC. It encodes CASSLDRVAVPADYEQYF.

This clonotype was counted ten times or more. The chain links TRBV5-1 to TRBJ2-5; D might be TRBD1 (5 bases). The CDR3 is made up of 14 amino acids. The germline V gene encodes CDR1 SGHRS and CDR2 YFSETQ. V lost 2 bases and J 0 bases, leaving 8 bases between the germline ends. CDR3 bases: TGCGCCAGCAGCTTAACAGGCAACCAAGAGACCCAGTACTTC. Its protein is CASSLTGNQETQYF.

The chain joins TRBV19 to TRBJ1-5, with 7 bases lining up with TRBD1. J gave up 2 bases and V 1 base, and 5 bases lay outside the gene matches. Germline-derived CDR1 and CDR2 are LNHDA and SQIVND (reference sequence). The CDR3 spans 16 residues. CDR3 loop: CASSIVGGVGNQPQHF. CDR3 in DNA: TGTGCCAGTAGTATAGTAGGGGGCGTAGGCAATCAGCCCCAGCATTTT.

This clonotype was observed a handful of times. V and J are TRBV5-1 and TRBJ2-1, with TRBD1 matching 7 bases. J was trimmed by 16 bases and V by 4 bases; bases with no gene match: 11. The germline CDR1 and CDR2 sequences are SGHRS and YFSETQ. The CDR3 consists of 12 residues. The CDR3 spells CASSAQGILAFF. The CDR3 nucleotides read TGCGCCAGCAGCGCACAGGGGATATTGGCCTTCTTC. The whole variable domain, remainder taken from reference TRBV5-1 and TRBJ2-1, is KAGVTQTPRYLIKTRGQQVTLSCSPISGHRSVSWYQQTPGQGLQFLFEYFSETQRNKGNFPGRFSGRQFSNSRSEMNVSTLELGDSALYLCASSAQGILAFFGPGTRLTVL.

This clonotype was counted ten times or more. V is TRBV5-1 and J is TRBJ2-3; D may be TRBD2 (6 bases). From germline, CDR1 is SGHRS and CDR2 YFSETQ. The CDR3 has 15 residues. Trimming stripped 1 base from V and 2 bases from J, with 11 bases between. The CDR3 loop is CASSLRGGSTDTQYF. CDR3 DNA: TGCGCCAGCAGCTTGCGGGGAGGTTCCACAGATACGCAGTATTTT.

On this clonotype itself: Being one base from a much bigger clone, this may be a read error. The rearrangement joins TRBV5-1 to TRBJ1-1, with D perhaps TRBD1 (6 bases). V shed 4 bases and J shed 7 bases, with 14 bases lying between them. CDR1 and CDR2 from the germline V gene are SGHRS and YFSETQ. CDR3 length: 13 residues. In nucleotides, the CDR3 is TGCGCCAGCAGCGGCTCGGACAGCCATGAAGCTTTCTTT. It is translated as CASSGSDSHEAFF.

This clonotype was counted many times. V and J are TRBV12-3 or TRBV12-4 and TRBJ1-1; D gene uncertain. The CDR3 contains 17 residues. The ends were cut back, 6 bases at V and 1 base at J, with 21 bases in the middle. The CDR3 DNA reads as TGTGCCAGCAGCAGGTTTGTGTTAGCCTTGGGGAACACTGAAGCTTTCTTT. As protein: CASSRFVLALGNTEAFF.

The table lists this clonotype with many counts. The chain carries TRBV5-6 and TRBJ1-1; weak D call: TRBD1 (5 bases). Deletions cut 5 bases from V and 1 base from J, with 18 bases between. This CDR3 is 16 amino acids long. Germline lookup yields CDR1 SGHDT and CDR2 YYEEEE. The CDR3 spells CASRQSRGVKNTEAFF. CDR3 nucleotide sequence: TGTGCCAGCAGGCAAAGCCGAGGGGTCAAGAACACTGAAGCTTTCTTT.

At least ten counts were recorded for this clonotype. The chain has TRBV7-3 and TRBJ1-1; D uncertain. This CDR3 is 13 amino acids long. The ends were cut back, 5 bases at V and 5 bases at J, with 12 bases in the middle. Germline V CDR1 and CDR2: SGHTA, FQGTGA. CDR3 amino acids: CASSQVGSTEAFF. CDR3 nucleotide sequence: TGTGCCAGCAGCCAAGTCGGGTCAACTGAAGCTTTCTTT.

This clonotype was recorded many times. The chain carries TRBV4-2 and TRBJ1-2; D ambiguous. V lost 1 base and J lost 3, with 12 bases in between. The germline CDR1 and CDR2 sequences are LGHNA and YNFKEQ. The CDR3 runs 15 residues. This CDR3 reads CASSQGGPRDYGYTF. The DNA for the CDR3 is TGTGCCAGCAGCCAAGGAGGGCCCCGCGACTATGGCTACACCTTC.